The T cell receptor beta chain under discussion was sequenced for a study of shared T cell receptors in the human thymus. The method was immunoSEQ multiplex PCR; TCRdb's version includes in-frame clones alone and lacks a portion of them. The sample has about 660,000 clones; roughly 86% are singletons. The CDR3 loop spans 12 amino acids. Germline-derived CDR1 and CDR2 are SGHNT and YYREEE (reference sequence). V lost 4 bases and J lost 4, with 9 bases in between. These data also formed part of another study, on human thymus T cells. That study reports: Corrective cardiac operations yielded the resected thymus tissue. Related research has reported that thymic repertoires overlap highly among unrelated individuals.

Sequenced: thymocytes. This clonotype originated in a boy younger than two with a congenital heart defect. V usage is TRBV5-4 and J usage is TRBJ2-7, with D tentatively TRBD2 (6 bases). CDR3 bases: TGTGCCAGCAGCAACGCGGGGTACGAGCAGTACTTC. Translation: CASSNAGYEQYF. The full variable domain, rest sourced from reference TRBV5-4 and TRBJ2-7, is ETGVTQSPTHLIKTRGQQVTLRCSSQSGHNTVSWYQQALGQGPQFIFQYYREEENGRGNFPPRFSGLQFPNYSSELNVNALELDDSALYLCASSNAGYEQYFGPGTRLTVT.